The clone carrying this TCR beta chain showed up just a few times. Its target is unknown. This entry is derived from a study of T-cell memory formation after mild COVID-19. Study findings and constraints: The main location of contracting CD4+ clones was CM and EM, and that of contracting CD8+ clones was EMRA. Nothing showed for sure that second-wave clones peaking on day 37 were SARS-CoV-2 specific.

There are 13 residues in the CDR3. The germline gives CDR1 MNHEY, CDR2 SMNVEV (reference sequence). Trimming left V 6 bases short and J 1 base short, with 10 bases between. Via MiXCR, TCRdb re-called the 5' RACE reads, giving one row per CDR3 protein. The repertoire holds hundreds of thousands of distinct CDR3 sequences, about 16% seen once, with around 22% in the top ten. The receptor's source is a man between 18 and 35 years old who had mild COVID-19 (a few samples of this study predate the infection). Cell type and time point are not known. Input material: PBMCs or a T cell subset sorted from them (not recorded which). The chain uses TRBV27 and TRBJ2-7; possibly TRBD1 for D (6 bases). The CDR3: CASRSTGSYEQYF. CDR3 coding DNA: TGTGCCAGCAGGTCGACAGGTTCCTACGAGCAGTACTTC.